Following are 5 T cell receptor beta chains from one sample sequenced in a study of blood T cell repertoires in COVID-19. The assay was immunoSEQ multiplex PCR, and TCRdb's table has in-frame clones only and misses some. The table includes about 260,000 clones, approximately 80% detected once. Sequencing was performed on peripheral blood. These receptors all stem from a man aged 60 to 69 with acute or convalescent COVID-19.

V gene TRBV9 combines with J gene TRBJ2-2, with 8 bases lining up with TRBD2. The CDR3 covers 13 residues. Per germline, CDR1 SGDLS and CDR2 YYNGEE. V was pared by 9 bases and J by 6 bases, with 7 bases of the junction left unmatched. The CDR3 sequence: CATSGGGAGELFF. The CDR3 nucleotides read TGTGCCACCTCGGGAGGGGGGGCCGGGGAGCTGTTTTTT.

This chain uses TRBV9 with TRBJ2-7, with TRBD2 matching 16 bases. The CDR3 totals 20 residues. V trimming: 4 bases; J trimming: 5 bases; junction bases outside the gene matches: 18. From germline, CDR1 is SGDLS and CDR2 YYNGEE. The CDR3: CASSPGPGLAGGPMLDEQYF. The CDR3, as DNA: TGTGCCAGCAGCCCAGGCCCGGGACTAGCGGGAGGGCCTATGTTGGACGAGCAGTACTTC.

The chain uses TRBV7-2 and TRBJ2-7; D is perhaps TRBD1 (5 bases). Trimming took 5 bases from V and 4 from J, leaving 21 bases between them. The CDR3 runs to 16 residues. CDR1 is SGHTA, CDR2 FQGNSA, per germline. CDR3 protein: CASSRRQGPSLYEQYF. CDR3 bases: TGTGCCAGCAGCAGACGCCAGGGCCCCTCACTTTACGAGCAGTACTTC.

In this sample, this clone turned up a few times. The DNA for the CDR3 is TGTGCCGCGTCCCGGGCAGGGAAGGTAATGAGCAATCAGCCCCAGCATTTT. This codes for CAASRAGKVMSNQPQHF. The chain uses TRBV19 and TRBJ1-5; TRBD1 might be the D (5 bases). Germline CDR1 and CDR2: LNHDA and SQIVND (reference sequence). Trimming took off 11 bases at V and 1 base at J, with 24 bases between the two ends. This CDR3 region has 17 residues.

This chain joins TRBV6-2 or TRBV6-3 and TRBJ2-5; TRBD1 matches at 10 bases. CDR1 MNHEY and CDR2 SVGEGT come from the germline V gene. There are 16 residues in the CDR3. The junction had 11 bases not matched to a gene; V was cut back by 5 bases and J by 5 bases. The CDR3 region is CASSRPGQGRQETQYF. CDR3 in DNA: TGTGCCAGCAGTCGACCGGGACAGGGGAGACAGGAGACCCAGTACTTC.